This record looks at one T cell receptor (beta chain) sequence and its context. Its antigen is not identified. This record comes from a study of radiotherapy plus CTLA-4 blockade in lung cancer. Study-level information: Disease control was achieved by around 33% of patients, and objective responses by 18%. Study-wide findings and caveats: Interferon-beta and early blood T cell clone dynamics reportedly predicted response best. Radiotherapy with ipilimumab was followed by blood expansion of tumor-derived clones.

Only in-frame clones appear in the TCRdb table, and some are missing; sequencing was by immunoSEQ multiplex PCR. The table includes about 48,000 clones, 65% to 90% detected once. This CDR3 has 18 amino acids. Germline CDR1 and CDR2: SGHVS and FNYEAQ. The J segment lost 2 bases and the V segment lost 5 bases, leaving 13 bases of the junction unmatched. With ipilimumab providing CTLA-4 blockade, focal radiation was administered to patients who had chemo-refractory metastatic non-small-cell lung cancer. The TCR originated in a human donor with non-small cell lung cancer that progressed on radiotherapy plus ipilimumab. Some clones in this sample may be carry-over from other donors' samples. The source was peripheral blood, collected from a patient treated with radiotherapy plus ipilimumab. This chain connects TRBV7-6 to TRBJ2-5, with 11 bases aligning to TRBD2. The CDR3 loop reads CASSTPIAGTSGQETQYF. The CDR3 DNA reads TGTGCCAGCAGCACCCCAATCGCCGGGACTAGCGGACAAGAGACCCAGTACTTC.